This TCR beta chain is from a study of control samples from healthy donors and cancer patients. There are 16 residues in the CDR3. Germline V CDR1 and CDR2: MNHEY, SVGEGT. With 0 bases clipped from V and 7 bases from J, the junction kept 6 bases outside the gene matches. Repertoires were generated with immunoSEQ multiplex PCR, while TCRdb's copy carries only in-frame clones and drops some. There are tens of thousands of clones in the sample; 75% to 90% occur only once, and approximately 9.4% lies in the top ten. Sequenced sample: PBMCs. This receptor was obtained from a woman aged 45-60 years with colorectal cancer. The chain joins TRBV6-2 or TRBV6-3 to TRBJ2-2, with TRBD1 identical over 9 bases. CDR3 residues: CASSYSGTGLFGELFF. DNA of the CDR3: TGTGCCAGCAGTTACTCGGGGACAGGGTTATTCGGGGAGCTGTTTTTT.